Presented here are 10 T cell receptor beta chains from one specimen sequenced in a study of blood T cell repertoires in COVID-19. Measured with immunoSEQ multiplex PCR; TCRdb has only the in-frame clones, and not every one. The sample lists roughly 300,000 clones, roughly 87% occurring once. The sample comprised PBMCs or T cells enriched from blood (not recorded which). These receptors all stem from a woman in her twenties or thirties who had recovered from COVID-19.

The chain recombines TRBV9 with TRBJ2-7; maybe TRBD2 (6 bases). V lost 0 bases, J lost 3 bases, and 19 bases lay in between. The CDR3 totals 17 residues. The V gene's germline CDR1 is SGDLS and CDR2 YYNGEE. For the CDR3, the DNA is TGTGCCAGCAGCGTAGCAGGAGGGCCGAGCAGAGTCTACGAGCAGTACTTC. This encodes CASSVAGGPSRVYEQYF.

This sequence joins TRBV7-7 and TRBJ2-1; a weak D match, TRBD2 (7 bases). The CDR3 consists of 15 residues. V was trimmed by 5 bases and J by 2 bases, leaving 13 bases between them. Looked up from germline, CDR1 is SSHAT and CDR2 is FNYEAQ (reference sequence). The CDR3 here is CASSLTGGPYNEQFF. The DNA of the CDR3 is TGTGCCAGCAGCCTGACGGGGGGCCCCTACAATGAGCAGTTCTTC.

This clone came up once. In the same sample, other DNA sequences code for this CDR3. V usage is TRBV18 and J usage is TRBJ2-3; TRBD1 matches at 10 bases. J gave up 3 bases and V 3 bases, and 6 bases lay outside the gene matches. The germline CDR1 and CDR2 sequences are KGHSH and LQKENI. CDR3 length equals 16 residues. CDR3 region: CASSPGTGVRTDTQYF. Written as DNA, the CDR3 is TGTGCCAGCTCACCCGGGACAGGGGTTAGGACAGATACGCAGTATTTT. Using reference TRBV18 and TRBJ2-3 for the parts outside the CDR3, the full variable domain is NAGVMQNPRHLVRRRGQEARLRCSPMKGHSHVYWYRQLPEEGLKFMVYLQKENIIDESGMPKERFSAEFPKEGPSILRIQQVVRGDSAAYFCASSPGTGVRTDTQYFGPGTRLTVL.

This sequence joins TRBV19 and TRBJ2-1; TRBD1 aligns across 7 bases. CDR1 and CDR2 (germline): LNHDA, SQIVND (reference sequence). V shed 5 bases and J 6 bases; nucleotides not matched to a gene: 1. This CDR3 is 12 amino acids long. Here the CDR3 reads CASSDRANEQFF. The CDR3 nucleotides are TGTGCCAGTAGTGACAGGGCCAATGAGCAGTTCTTC.

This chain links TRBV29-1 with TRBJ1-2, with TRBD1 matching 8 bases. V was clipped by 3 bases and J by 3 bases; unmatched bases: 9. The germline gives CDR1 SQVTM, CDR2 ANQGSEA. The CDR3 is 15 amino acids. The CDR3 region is CSVDQRQGADYGYTF. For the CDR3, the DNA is TGCAGCGTTGATCAAAGGCAGGGGGCGGACTATGGCTACACCTTC.

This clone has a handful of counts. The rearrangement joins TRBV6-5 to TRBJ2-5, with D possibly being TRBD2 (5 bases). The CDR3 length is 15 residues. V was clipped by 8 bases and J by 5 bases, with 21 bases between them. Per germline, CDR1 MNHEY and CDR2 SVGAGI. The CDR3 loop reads CASGSPGPPGETQYF. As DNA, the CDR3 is TGTGCCAGCGGGTCGCCCGGTCCCCCGGGGGAGACCCAGTACTTC.

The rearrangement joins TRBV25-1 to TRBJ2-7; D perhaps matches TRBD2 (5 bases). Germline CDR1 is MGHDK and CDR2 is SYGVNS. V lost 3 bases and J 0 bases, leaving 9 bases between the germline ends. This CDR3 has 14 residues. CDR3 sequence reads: CASSDHGVSYEQYF. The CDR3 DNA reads TGTGCCAGCAGTGACCACGGGGTCTCCTACGAGCAGTACTTC.

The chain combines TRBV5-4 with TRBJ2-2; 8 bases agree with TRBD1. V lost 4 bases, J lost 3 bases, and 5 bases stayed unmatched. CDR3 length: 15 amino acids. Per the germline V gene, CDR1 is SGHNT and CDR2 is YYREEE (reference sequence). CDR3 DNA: TGTGCCAGCAGCCAGGACAGGGTGGACACCGGGGAGCTGTTTTTT. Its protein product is CASSQDRVDTGELFF.

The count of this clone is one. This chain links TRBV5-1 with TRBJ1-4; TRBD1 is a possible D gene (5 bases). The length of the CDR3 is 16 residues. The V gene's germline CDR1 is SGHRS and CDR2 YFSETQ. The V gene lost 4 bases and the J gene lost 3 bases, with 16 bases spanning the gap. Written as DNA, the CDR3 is TGCGCCAGCAGCATCCCCTTTGGGGGGGCTAATGAAAAACTGTTTTTT. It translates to CASSIPFGGANEKLFF.

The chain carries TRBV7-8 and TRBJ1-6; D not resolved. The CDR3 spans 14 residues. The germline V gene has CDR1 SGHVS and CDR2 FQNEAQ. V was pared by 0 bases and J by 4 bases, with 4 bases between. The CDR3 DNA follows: TGTGCCAGCAGCTTAGCCCTTTATAATTCACCCCTCCACTTT. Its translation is CASSLALYNSPLHF.